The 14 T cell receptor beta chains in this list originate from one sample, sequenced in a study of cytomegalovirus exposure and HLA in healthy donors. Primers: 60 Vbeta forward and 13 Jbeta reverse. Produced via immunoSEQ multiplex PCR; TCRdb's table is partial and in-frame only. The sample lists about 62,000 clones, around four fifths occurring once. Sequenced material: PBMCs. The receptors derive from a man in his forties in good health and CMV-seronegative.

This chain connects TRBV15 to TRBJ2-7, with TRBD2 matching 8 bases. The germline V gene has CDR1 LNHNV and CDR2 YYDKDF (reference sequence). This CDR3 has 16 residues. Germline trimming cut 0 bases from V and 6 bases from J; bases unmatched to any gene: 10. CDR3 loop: CATSRDMVAGTGEQYF. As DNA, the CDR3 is TGTGCCACCAGCAGAGATATGGTAGCGGGAACTGGCGAGCAGTACTTC. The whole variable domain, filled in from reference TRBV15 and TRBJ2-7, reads DAMVIQNPRYQVTQFGKPVTLSCSQTLNHNVMYWYQQKSSQAPKLLFHYYDKDFNNEADTPDNFQSRRPNTSFCFLDIRSPGLGDTAMYLCATSRDMVAGTGEQYFGPGTRLTVT.

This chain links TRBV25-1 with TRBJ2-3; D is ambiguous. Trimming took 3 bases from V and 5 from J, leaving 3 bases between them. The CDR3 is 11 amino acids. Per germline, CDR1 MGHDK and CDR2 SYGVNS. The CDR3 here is CASSDRDTQYF. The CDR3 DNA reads TGTGCCAGCAGTGATAGAGATACGCAGTATTTT. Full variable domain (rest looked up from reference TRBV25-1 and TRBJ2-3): EADIYQTPRYLVIGTGKKITLECSQTMGHDKMYWYQQDPGMELHLIHYSYGVNSTEKGDLSSESTVSRIRTEHFPLTLESARPSHTSQYLCASSDRDTQYFGPGTRLTVL.

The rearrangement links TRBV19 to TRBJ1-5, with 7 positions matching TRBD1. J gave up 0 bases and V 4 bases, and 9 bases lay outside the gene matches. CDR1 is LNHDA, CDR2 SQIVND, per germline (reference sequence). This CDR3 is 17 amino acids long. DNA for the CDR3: TGTGCCAGTAGTACGCGGACAGGACCGTATAGCAATCAGCCCCAGCATTTT. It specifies CASSTRTGPYSNQPQHF.

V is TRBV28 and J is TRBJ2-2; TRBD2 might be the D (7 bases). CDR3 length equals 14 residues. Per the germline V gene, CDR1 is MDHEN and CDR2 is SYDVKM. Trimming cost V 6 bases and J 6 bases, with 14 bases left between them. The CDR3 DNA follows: TGTGCCAGCAGAGTGGGGGGGGCCGCCGGGGAGCTGTTTTTT. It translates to CASRVGGAAGELFF.

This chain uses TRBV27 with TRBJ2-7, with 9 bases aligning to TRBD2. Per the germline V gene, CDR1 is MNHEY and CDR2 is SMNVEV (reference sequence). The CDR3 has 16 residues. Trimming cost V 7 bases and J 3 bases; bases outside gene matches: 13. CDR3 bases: TGTGCCAGCACCTTCATCCGACTAGCGGCTTTCTACGAGCAGTACTTC. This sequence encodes CASTFIRLAAFYEQYF.

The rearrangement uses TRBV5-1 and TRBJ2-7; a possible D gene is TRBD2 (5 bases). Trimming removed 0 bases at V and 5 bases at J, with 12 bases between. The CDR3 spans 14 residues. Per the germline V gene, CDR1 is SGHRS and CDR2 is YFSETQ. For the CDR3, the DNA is TGCGCCAGCAGCTTGGAAAGACCCGGGGACGAGCAGTACTTC. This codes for CASSLERPGDEQYF.

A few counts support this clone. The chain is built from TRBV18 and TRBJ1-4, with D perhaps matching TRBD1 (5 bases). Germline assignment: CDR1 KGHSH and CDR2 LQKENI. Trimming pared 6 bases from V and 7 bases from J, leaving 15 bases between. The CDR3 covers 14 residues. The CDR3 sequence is CASSQGGSGEKLFF. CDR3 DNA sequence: TGTGCCAGCTCGCAGGGAGGGAGTGGTGAAAAACTGTTTTTT. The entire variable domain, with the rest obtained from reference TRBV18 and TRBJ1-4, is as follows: NAGVMQNPRHLVRRRGQEARLRCSPMKGHSHVYWYRQLPEEGLKFMVYLQKENIIDESGMPKERFSAEFPKEGPSILRIQQVVRGDSAAYFCASSQGGSGEKLFFGSGTQLSVL.

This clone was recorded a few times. The CDR3 sequence is CASSRNRDSEANYGYTF. In DNA form, the CDR3 reads TGTGCCAGTAGTAGAAACCGGGACAGCGAAGCTAACTATGGCTACACCTTC. The gene calls are TRBV19 and TRBJ1-2, with 7 bases aligning to TRBD1. V gave up 4 bases and J gave up 0 bases; unmatched junction bases: 11. The CDR3 is 17 residues long. Germline V lookup: CDR1 LNHDA, CDR2 SQIVND (reference sequence).

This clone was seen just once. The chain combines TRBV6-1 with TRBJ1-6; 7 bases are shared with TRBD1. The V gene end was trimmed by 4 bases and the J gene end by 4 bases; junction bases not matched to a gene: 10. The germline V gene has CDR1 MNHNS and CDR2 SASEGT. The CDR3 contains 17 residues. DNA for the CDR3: TGTGCCAGCAGTGTAGAGGGGGCCCCTGGGTATAATTCACCCCTCCACTTT. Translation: CASSVEGAPGYNSPLHF.

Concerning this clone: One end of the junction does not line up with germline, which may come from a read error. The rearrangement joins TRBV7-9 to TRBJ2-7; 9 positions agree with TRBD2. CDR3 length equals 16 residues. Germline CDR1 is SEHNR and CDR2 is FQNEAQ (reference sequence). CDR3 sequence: CSSSAMPGLASYEQYF. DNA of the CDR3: TGTTCCAGCAGCGCAATGCCGGGACTAGCCTCCTACGAGCAGTACTTC.

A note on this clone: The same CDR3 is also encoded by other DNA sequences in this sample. The CDR3 nucleotides read TGTGCCAGCAGCTTGGGCGGGGGCGTAAAACTCTACGAGCAGTACTTC. Protein product: CASSLGGGVKLYEQYF. The V and J genes are TRBV5-4 and TRBJ2-7; weak D call: TRBD2 (7 bases). The CDR3 length is 16 residues. V was cut by 0 bases and J by 3 bases, with 16 bases left in between. Germline assignment: CDR1 SGHNT and CDR2 YYREEE (reference sequence).

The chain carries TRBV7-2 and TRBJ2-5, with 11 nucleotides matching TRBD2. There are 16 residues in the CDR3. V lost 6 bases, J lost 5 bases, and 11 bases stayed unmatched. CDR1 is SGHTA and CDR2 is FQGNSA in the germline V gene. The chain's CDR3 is CASSSGRAGLVETQYF. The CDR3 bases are TGTGCCAGCAGTAGCGGGAGGGCCGGTTTGGTGGAGACCCAGTACTTC.

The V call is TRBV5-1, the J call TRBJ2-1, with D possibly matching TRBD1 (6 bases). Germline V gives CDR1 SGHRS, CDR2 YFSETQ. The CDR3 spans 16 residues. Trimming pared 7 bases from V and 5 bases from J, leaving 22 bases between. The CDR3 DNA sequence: TGCGCCAGCCGCACAGGGAAAATTAGTAAAAACAATGAGCAGTTCTTC. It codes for CASRTGKISKNNEQFF.

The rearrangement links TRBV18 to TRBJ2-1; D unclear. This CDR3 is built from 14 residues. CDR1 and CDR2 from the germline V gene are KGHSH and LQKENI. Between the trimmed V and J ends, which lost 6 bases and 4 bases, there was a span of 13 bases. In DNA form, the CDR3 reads TGTGCCAGCTCCCTGATAGACAATTACAATGAGCAGTTCTTC. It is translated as CASSLIDNYNEQFF.